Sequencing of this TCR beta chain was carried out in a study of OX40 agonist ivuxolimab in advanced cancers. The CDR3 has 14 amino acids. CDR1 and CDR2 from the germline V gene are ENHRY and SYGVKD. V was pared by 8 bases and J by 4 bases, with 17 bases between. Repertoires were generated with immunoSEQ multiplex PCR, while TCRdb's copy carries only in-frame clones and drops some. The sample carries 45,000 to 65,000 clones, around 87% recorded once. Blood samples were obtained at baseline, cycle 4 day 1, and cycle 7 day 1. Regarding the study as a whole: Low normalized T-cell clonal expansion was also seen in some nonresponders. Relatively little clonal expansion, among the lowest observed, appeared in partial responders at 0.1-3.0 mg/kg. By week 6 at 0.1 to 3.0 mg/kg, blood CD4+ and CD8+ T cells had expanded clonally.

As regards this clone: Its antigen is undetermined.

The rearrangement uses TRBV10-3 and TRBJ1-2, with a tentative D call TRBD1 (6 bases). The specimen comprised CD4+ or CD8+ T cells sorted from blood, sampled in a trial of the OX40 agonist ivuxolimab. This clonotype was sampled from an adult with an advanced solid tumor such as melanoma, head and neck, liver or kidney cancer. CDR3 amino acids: CAIGDSAGVYGYTF. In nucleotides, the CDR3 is TGTGCCATCGGGGATTCTGCAGGGGTCTATGGCTACACCTTC.